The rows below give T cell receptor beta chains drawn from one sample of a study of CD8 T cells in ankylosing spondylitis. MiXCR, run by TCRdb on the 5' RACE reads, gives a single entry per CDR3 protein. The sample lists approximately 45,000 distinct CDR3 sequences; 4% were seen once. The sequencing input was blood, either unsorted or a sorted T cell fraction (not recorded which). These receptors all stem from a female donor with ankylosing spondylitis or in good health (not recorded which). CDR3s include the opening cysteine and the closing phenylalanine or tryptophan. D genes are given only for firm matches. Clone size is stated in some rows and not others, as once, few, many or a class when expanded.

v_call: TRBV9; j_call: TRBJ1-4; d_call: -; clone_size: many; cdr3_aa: CASSGGVNEKLFF; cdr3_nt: TGTGCCAGCAGCGGCGGGGTTAATGAAAAACTGTTTTTT
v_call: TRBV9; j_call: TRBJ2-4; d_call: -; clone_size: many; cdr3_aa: CASSDLAKNIQYF; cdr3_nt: TGTGCCAGCAGTGATCTAGCCAAAAACATTCAGTACTTC
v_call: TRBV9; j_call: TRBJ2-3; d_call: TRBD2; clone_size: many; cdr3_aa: CASSVSGGWDTQYF; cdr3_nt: TGTGCCAGCAGCGTAAGCGGGGGCTGGGATACGCAGTATTTT
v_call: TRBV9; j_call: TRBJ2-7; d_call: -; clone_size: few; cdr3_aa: CASSVGGDLGHYEQYF; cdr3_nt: TGTGCCAGCAGCGTAGGGGGGGACCTGGGGCACTACGAGCAGTACTTC
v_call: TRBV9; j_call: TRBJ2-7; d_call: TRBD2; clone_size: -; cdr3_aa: CASSVDPGGTTYEQYF; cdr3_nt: TGTGCCAGCAGCGTAGACCCGGGGGGGACGACCTACGAGCAGTACTTC
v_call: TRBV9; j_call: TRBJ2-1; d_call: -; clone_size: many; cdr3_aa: CASSSSVSSYNEQFF; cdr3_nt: TGTGCCAGCTCCAGTTCCGTGAGCTCCTACAATGAGCAGTTCTTC
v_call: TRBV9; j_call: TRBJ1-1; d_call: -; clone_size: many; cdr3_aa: CASSSDILRGGSEAFF; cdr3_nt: TGTGCCAGCAGCTCAGACATACTCAGGGGAGGCTCTGAAGCTTTCTTT
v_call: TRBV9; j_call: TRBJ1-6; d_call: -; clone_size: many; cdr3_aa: CASSGTGSYNSPLHF; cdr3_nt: TGTGCCAGCAGCGGAACAGGGTCCTATAATTCACCCCTCCACTTT
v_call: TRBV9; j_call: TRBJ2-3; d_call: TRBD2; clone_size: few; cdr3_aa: CASSVVGGGGTDTQYF; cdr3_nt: TGTGCCAGCAGCGTAGTCGGGGGGGGAGGCACAGATACGCAGTATTTT
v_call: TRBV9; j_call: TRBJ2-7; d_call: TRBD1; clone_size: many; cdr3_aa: CASSPGGGTGAYEQYF; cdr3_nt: TGTGCCAGCAGCCCCGGAGGAGGGACAGGGGCCTACGAGCAGTACTTC
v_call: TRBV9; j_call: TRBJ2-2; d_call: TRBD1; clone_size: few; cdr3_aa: CASSVGGGGGELFF; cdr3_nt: TGTGCCAGCAGCGTAGGAGGGGGCGGCGGGGAGCTGTTTTTT
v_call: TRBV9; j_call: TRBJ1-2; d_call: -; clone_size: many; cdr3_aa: CASSVAEGNYGYTF; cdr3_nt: TGTGCCAGCAGCGTAGCTGAAGGGAACTATGGCTACACCTTC
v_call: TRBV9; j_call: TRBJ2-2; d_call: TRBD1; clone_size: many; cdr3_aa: CASSVLQGKNTGELFF; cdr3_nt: TGTGCCAGCAGCGTACTACAGGGGAAGAACACCGGGGAGCTGTTTTTT
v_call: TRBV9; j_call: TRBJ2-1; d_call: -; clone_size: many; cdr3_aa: CASSVSGVMGNEQFF; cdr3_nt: TGTGCCAGCAGCGTATCCGGGGTCATGGGGAATGAGCAGTTCTTC
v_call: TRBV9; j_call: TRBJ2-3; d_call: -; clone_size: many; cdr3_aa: CASSVPLLGDTQYF; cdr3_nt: TGTGCCAGCAGCGTCCCGCTCCTGGGGGATACGCAGTATTTT
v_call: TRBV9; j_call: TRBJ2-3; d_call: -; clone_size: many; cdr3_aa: CASSVGLALRDTQYF; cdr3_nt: TGTGCCAGCAGCGTAGGGCTAGCGTTGAGAGATACGCAGTATTTT
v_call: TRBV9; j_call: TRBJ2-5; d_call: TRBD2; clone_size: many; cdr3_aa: CASSAFSGGPETQYF; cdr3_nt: TGTGCCAGCAGCGCCTTCTCGGGGGGGCCCGAGACCCAGTACTTC
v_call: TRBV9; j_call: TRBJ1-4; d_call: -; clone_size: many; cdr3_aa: CASSVDGSLEKLFF; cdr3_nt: TGTGCCAGCAGCGTAGATGGGAGTCTCGAAAAACTGTTTTTT
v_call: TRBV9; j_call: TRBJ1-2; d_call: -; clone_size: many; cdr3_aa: CASSVEAGNGYTF; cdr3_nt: TGTGCCAGCAGCGTTGAGGCGGGGAATGGCTACACCTTC
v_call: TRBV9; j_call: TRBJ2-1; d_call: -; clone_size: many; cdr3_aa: CASSVEGLGAGEQFF; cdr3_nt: TGTGCCAGCAGCGTAGAGGGGCTAGGGGCGGGGGAGCAGTTCTTC
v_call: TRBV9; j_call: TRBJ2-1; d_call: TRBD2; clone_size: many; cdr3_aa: CASSVGGGGYNEQFF; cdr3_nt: TGTGCCAGCAGCGTAGGTGGCGGGGGCTACAATGAGCAGTTCTTC
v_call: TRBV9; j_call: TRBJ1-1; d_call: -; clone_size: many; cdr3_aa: CASSGNRPEEGAFF; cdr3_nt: TGTGCCAGCAGCGGGAACCGACCGGAAGAGGGAGCTTTCTTT
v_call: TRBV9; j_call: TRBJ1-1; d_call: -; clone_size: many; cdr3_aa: CASSVVLDTEAFF; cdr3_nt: TGTGCCAGCAGCGTAGTGCTAGACACTGAAGCTTTCTTT
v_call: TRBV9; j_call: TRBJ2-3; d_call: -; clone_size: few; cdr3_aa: CASGRASGYTDTQYF; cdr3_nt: TGTGCCAGCGGTCGGGCTAGTGGGTACACAGATACGCAGTATTTT
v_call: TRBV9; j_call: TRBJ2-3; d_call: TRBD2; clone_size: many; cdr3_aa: CASSRGGKSPGGLTDPDTQYF; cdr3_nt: TGTGCCAGCAGTCGCGGGGGGAAAAGCCCGGGTGGACTCACTGATCCAGATACGCAGTATTTT
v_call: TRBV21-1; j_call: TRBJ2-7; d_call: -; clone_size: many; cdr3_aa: CASRGRWCEQYF; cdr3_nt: TGTGCCAGCAGGGGCCGATGGTGCGAGCAGTACTTC
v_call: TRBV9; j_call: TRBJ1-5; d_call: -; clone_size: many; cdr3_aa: CASSVGSQGNQPQHF; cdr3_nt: TGTGCCAGCAGCGTAGGGTCGCAGGGGAATCAGCCCCAGCATTTT
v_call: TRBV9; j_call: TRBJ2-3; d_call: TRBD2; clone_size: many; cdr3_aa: CASSVVGTRQADTQYF; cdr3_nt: TGTGCCAGCAGCGTAGTGGGGACTAGACAGGCAGATACGCAGTATTTT
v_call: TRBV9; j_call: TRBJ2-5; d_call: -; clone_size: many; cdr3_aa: CASSVGTDQETQYF; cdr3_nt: TGTGCCAGCAGCGTAGGTACGGACCAAGAGACCCAGTACTTC
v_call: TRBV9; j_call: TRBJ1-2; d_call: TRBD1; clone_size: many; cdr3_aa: CASSDSRDRVYGYTF; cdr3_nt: TGTGCCAGCAGCGATTCCCGGGACAGGGTCTATGGCTACACCTTC
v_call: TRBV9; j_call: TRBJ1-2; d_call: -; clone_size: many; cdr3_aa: CASSVDLWAEGRNYGYTF; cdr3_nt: TGTGCCAGCAGCGTAGATCTTTGGGCAGAAGGACGGAACTATGGCTACACCTTC
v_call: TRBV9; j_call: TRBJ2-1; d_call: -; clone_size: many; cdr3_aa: CASSVEVGEYNEQFF; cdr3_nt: TGTGCCAGCAGCGTAGAGGTCGGGGAGTACAATGAGCAGTTCTTC
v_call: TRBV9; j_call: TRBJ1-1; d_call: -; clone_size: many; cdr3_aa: CASSVAWGPNTEAFF; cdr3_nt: TGTGCCAGCAGCGTAGCTTGGGGCCCGAACACTGAAGCTTTCTTT
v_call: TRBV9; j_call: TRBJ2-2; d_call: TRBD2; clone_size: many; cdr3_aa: CASSVLSGGAGGGELFF; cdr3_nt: TGTGCCAGCAGCGTACTGAGCGGGGGGGCCGGTGGCGGGGAGCTGTTTTTT
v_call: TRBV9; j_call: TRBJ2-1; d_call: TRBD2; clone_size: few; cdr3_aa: CASSPRRGLAVYNEQFF; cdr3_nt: TGTGCCAGCAGCCCCCGGAGGGGACTAGCGGTATACAATGAGCAGTTCTTC
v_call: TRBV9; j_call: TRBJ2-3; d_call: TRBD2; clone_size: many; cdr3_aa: CASSVRDYSTDTQYF; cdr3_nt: TGTGCCAGCAGCGTCCGGGACTACAGCACAGATACGCAGTATTTT
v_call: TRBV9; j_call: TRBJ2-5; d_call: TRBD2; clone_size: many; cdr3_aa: CASSPSGGAETQYF; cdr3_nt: TGTGCCAGCAGCCCTAGCGGGGGGGCTGAGACCCAGTACTTC
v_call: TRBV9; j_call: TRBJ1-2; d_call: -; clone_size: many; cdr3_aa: CASGRGYGYTF; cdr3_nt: TGTGCCAGCGGCCGAGGGTATGGCTACACCTTC
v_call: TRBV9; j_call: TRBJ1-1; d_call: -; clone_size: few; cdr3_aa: CASSVGNPSHTEAFF; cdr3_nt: TGTGCCAGCAGCGTAGGAAACCCCTCGCACACTGAAGCTTTCTTT
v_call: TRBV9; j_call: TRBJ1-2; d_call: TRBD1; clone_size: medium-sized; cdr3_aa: CASSAGQGAGGYTF; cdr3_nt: TGTGCCAGCAGCGCGGGACAGGGGGCGGGTGGCTACACCTTC
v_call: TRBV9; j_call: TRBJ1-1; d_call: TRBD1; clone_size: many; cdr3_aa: CASSVEPQGDTEAFF; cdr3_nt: TGTGCCAGCAGCGTGGAACCACAGGGGGACACTGAAGCTTTCTTT
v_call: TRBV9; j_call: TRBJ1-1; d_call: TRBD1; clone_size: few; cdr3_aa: CASSGNKGQGGPLNTEAFF; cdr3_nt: TGTGCCAGCAGCGGGAACAAGGGACAGGGGGGTCCCCTGAACACTGAAGCTTTCTTT
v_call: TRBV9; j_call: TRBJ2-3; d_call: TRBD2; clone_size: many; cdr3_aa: CASSGGGGGTDTQYF; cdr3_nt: TGTGCCAGCAGCGGCGGCGGGGGGGGGACAGATACGCAGTATTTT